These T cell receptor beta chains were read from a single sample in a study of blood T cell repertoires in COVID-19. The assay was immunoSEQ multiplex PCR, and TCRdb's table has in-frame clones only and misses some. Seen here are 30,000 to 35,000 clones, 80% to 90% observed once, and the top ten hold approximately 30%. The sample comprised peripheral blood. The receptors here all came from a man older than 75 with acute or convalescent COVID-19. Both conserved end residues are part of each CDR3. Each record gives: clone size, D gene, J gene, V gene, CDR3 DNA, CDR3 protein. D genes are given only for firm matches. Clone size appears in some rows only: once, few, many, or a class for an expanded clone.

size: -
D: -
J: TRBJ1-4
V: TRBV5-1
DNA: TGCGCCAGCAGCGCGTGGGGGGTAGAGGCTGAAAAACTGTTTTTT
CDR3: CASSAWGVEAEKLFF

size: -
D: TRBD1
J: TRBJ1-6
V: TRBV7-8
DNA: TGTGCCAGCAGCTTAAGCCGGGACAGGGGTTCCTATAATTCACCCCTCCACTTT
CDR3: CASSLSRDRGSYNSPLHF

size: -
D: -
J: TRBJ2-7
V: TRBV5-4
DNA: TGTGCCAGCAGGGAGGAGGAGGTCAGCGGGTTCTCGCAGTACTTC
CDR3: CASREEEVSGFSQYF

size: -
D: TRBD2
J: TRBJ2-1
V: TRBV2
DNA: TGTGCCAGCACCGCTGGGGAGGGAAGGGGCAATGAGCAGTTCTTC
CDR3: CASTAGEGRGNEQFF

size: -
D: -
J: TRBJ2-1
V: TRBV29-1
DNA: TGCAGCGTCTCCCCCCTAAGCGGGCCTAACAATGAGCAGTTCTTC
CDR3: CSVSPLSGPNNEQFF

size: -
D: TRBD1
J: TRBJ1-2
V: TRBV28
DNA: TGTGCCAGCAGTCGCCAGACAGGGGGCTGGGGCTACACCTTC
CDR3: CASSRQTGGWGYTF

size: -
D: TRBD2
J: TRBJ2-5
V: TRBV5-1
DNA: TGCGCCAGCAGCTTGGGTGGTAGCGGGAGGGAAGAGACCCAGTACTTC
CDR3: CASSLGGSGREETQYF

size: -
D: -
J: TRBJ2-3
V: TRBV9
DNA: TGTGCCAGCAGCGTTAATGACTTTGGCACAGATACGCAGTATTTT
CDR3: CASSVNDFGTDTQYF

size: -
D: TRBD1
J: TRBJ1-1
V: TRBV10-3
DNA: TGTGCCATCAGTGGGACAGGGCAAAACACTGAAGCTTTCTTT
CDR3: CAISGTGQNTEAFF

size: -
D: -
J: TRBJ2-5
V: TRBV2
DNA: TGTGCCAGCAGGAACCCGGTAGCGGACCAAGAGACCCAGTACTTC
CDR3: CASRNPVADQETQYF

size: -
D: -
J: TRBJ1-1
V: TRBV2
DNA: TGTGCCAGTCAACAGGGTTTTGAGAGTGAAGCTTTCTTT
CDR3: CASQQGFESEAFF

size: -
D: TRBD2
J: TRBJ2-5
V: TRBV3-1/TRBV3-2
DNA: TGTGCCAGCAGCCAAGGACTAGCGGGAAGGCAAGAGACCCAGTACTTC
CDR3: CASSQGLAGRQETQYF

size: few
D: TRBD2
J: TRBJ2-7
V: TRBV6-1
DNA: TGTGCCAGCAGTGAAGTTAGCGGGAGCTACGAGCAGTACTTC
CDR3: CASSEVSGSYEQYF

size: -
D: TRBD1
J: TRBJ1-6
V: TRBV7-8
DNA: TGTGCCAGCAGGCCAACAGGGGACAGCTCCTATAATTCACCCCTCCACTTT
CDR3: CASRPTGDSSYNSPLHF

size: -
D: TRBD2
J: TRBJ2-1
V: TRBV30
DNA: TGTGCGTCGGAGAGCGGGAGAGGGGACAATGAGCAGTTCTTC
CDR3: CASESGRGDNEQFF

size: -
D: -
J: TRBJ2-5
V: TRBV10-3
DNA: TGTGCCATCGGAGCCCTTGCTCGTTTGACCCAGTACTTC
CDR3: CAIGALARLTQYF

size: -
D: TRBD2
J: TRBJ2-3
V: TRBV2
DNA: TGTGCCAGCAGTGAACGGCTAGCGGGAGAGTTCGATGCAGATACGCAGTATTTT
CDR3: CASSERLAGEFDADTQYF

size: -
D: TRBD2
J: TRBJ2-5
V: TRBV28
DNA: TGTGCCAGCAGTACCCGGTCGGGAGGCGAGACCCAGTACTTC
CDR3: CASSTRSGGETQYF

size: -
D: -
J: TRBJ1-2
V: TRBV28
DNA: TGTGCCAGCTCACGAGCGGGACACAATAACTATGGCTACACCTTC
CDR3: CASSRAGHNNYGYTF

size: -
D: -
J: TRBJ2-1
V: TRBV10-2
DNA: TGCGCCAGCTATCGGGAGTGGAGTTACAATGAGCAGTTCTTC
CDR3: CASYREWSYNEQFF

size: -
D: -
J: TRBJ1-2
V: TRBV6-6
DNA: TGTGCCAGCAGTCCATTAAGGGGCAGCAACTATGGCTACACCTTC
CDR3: CASSPLRGSNYGYTF

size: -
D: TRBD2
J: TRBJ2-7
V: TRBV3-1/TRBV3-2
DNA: TGTGCCAGCAGCCAACTAGCGGGAGAACACGAGCAGTACTTC
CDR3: CASSQLAGEHEQYF

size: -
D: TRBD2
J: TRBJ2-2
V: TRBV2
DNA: TGTGCCAGCAGACTCGGACTAGCGGGAGAACTGTTTTTT
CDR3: CASRLGLAGELFF

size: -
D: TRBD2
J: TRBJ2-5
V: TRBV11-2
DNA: TGTGCCAGCAGCTCAGGACTAGCGGGAGTGGCGGAGACCCAGTACTTC
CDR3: CASSSGLAGVAETQYF

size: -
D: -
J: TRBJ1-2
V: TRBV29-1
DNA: TGCAGCGCCCAGGGTGGCTATGGCTACACCTTC
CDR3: CSAQGGYGYTF

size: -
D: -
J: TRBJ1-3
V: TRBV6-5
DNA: TGTGCCAGCAGTTACTCATCCGGAGACTCTGGAAACACCATATATTTT
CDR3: CASSYSSGDSGNTIYF

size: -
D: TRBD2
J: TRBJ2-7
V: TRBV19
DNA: TGTGCCAGTAGTAGAGTTAGCGGGGCCGGGAACGAGCAGTACTTC
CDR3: CASSRVSGAGNEQYF

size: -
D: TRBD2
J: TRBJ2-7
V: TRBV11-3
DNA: TGTGCCAGCAGAAGCCCACTAGCGGGAGTTAGCGAGCAGTACTTC
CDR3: CASRSPLAGVSEQYF

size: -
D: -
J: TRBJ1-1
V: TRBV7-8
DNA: TGTGCCAGCAGCCAGGGACAGAACACTGAAGCTTTCTTT
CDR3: CASSQGQNTEAFF

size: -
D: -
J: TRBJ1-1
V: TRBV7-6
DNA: TGTGCCAGCAGCTCCAGGGAGGGCGTGGGGGCTTTCTTT
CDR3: CASSSREGVGAFF

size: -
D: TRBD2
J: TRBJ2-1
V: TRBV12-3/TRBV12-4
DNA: TGTGCCAGCAGTTTAGGTCTCCGGGGGGAGGTGTTCTTC
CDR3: CASSLGLRGEVFF

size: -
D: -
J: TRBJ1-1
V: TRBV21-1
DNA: TGTGCCAGCACCCCGGGACAGGGAGTATTTGGCGCTGAAGCTTTCTTT
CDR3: CASTPGQGVFGAEAFF

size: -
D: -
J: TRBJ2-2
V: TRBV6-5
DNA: TGTGCCAGCAAGTCGGGTCGTGGATGGACCGGGGAGCTGTTTTTT
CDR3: CASKSGRGWTGELFF

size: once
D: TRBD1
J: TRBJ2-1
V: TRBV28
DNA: TGTGCCAGCACCCCCGCGGGAGACAGGGGGACCAATGAGCAGTTCTTC
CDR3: CASTPAGDRGTNEQFF

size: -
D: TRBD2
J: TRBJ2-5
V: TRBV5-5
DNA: TGTGCCAGCGGACTAGCGGGAGGGTTGGGGGAGACCCAGTACTTC
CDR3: CASGLAGGLGETQYF

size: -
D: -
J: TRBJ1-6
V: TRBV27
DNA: TGTGCCAGCAGTTTGGCCGCGGGAGGACACTCACCCCTCCACTTT
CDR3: CASSLAAGGHSPLHF

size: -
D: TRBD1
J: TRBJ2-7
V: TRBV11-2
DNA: TGTGCCAGCAGCTTCGGGACAGGGGGACTATACGAGCAGTACTTC
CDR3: CASSFGTGGLYEQYF

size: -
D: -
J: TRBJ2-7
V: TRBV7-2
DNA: TGTGCCAGCAGCCTTTCCTACGAGCAGTACTTC
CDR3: CASSLSYEQYF

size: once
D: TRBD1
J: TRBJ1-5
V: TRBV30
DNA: TGTGCCTGGAGTCGACAGGGGCGGAACAATCAGCCCCAGCATTTT
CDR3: CAWSRQGRNNQPQHF

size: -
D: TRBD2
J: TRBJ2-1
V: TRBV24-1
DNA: TGTGCCACCAGTGATTTATCTAGCGGGCTTTACAATGAGCAGTTCTTC
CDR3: CATSDLSSGLYNEQFF

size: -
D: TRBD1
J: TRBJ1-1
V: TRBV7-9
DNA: TGTGCCAGCAGCTTCCCTAGGGGACAGGGAAAGACTGAAGCTTTCTTT
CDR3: CASSFPRGQGKTEAFF

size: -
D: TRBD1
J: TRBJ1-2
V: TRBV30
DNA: TGTGCCTGGAACGGACAGGGGAGTGGCTACACCTTC
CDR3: CAWNGQGSGYTF

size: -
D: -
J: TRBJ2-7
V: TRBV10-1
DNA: TGCGCCAGCAGTCCAGGGCGCTACGAGCAGTACTTC
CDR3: CASSPGRYEQYF

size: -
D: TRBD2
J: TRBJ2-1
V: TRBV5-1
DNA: TGCGCCAGCAGCTTGGGAGAAGCGGGAGGGTCCTACAATGAGCAGTTCTTC
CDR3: CASSLGEAGGSYNEQFF

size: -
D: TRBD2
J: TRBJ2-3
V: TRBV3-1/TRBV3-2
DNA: TGTGCCAGCAGCCAATATCAGCGGGAGGTAGATACGCAGTATTTT
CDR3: CASSQYQREVDTQYF

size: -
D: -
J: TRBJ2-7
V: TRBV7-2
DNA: TGTGCCAGCAGCTCCTATTACGAGCAGTACTTC
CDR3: CASSSYYEQYF

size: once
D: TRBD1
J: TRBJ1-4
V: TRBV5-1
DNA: TGCGCCAGCAGCCCGGGGCCGGGACAGACTGCAACTAATGAAAAACTGTTTTTT
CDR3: CASSPGPGQTATNEKLFF

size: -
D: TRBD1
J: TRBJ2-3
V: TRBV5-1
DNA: TGCGCCAGCAGCTTAGACGGGACAGGGACCACAGATACGCAGTATTTT
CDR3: CASSLDGTGTTDTQYF

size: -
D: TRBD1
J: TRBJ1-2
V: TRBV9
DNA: TGTGCCAGCAGCGCCACAGGGGGCGCAGGTGGCTACACCTTC
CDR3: CASSATGGAGGYTF

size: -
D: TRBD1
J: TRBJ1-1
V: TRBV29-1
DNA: TGCAGCGTTGAGGGGACAGGGGATGCCACTGAAGCTTTCTTT
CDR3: CSVEGTGDATEAFF

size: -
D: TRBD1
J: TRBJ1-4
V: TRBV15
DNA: TGTGCCACCACTTTCAGGGGGCCTAATGAAAAACTGTTTTTT
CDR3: CATTFRGPNEKLFF

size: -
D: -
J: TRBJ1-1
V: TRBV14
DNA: TGTGCCAGCAGCCAACCCACCCTTATGCGCGCTGAAGCTTTCTTT
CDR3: CASSQPTLMRAEAFF

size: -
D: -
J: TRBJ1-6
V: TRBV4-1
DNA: TGCGCCAGCAGCCAAGAAACCCAGGCAGGGCAATCACCCCTCCACTTT
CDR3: CASSQETQAGQSPLHF